Following are 5 T cell receptor beta chains from one sample sequenced in a study of cytomegalovirus exposure and HLA in healthy donors. The PCR employed 60 Vbeta primers together with 13 Jbeta primers. Measured with immunoSEQ multiplex PCR; TCRdb has only the in-frame clones, and not every one. The table has 150,000 to 200,000 clones, around 81% seen once. Sequencing was done on a sample of PBMCs. The receptors derive from a man between 18 and 29 years old in good health and CMV-seronegative.

V gene TRBV5-1 combines with J gene TRBJ2-7; 9 nucleotides match TRBD1. With V trimmed by 4 bases and J by 0 bases, 14 bases remained unmatched. There are 18 residues in the CDR3. Germline assignment: CDR1 SGHRS and CDR2 YFSETQ. CDR3 DNA sequence: TGCGCCAGCAGCCACGACCGGCCCTACAGGGGGCGCTCCTACGAGCAGTACTTC. It yields the protein CASSHDRPYRGRSYEQYF.

For the CDR3, the DNA is TGTGCCAGCAGCTTAGAGGGGGGGAACAATCAGCCCCAGCATTTT. Its protein is CASSLEGGNNQPQHF. The rearrangement uses TRBV7-2 and TRBJ1-5, with D possibly being TRBD1 (6 bases). The V end was cut by 1 base, the J end by 3 bases, with 10 bases between. Germline values: CDR1 SGHTA, CDR2 FQGNSA. The CDR3 runs 15 residues.

V gene TRBV5-4 combines with J gene TRBJ1-2; D ambiguous. Germline V gene data show CDR1 as SGHNT and CDR2 as YYREEE (reference sequence). The CDR3 contains 15 residues. The V and J ends lost 0 bases and 1 base respectively, with 10 bases between them. CDR3 region: CASSLDLGDNYGYTF. Here the CDR3 DNA reads TGTGCCAGCAGCTTGGATTTGGGAGATAACTATGGCTACACCTTC.

This sequence joins TRBV11-2 and TRBJ2-3; tentatively, D is TRBD2 (5 bases). Between the trimmed V and J ends, which lost 2 bases and 2 bases, there was a span of 8 bases. The germline gives CDR1 SGHAT, CDR2 FQNNGV. The CDR3 spans 14 residues. The CDR3 sequence is CASSLRGTTDTQYF. In DNA form, the CDR3 reads TGTGCCAGCAGCTTACGGGGTACCACAGATACGCAGTATTTT.

The rearrangement links TRBV5-6 to TRBJ2-7; TRBD1 matches 7 bases. V lost 4 bases to trimming and J lost 2 bases; unmatched junction nucleotides: 6. The CDR3 covers 14 residues. Germline V gene lookup returns CDR1 SGHDT and CDR2 YYEEEE. CDR3 loop: CASSGQGQAYEQYF. CDR3 DNA: TGTGCCAGCAGCGGCCAAGGACAGGCCTACGAGCAGTACTTC.